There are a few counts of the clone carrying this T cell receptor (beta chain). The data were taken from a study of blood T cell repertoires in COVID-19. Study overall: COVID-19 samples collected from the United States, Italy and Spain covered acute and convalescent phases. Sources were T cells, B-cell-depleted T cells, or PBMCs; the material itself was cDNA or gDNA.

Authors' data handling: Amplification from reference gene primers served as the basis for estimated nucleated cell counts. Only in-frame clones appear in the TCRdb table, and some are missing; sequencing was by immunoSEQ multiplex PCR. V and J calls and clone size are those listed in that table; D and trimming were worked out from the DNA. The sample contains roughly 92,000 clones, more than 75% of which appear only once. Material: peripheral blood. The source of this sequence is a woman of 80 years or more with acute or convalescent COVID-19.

The CDR3 spells CASTKPQGTGELFF. DNA for the CDR3: TGTGCCAGTACCAAACCCCAGGGGACCGGGGAGCTGTTTTTT. The V call is TRBV19, the J call TRBJ2-2, with D possibly being TRBD1 (6 bases). This CDR3 spans 14 amino acids. Germline V gene data show CDR1 as LNHDA and CDR2 as SQIVND (reference sequence). V was pared by 7 bases and J by 5 bases, with 14 bases between. Together with reference TRBV19 and TRBJ2-2, the CDR3 gives the full variable domain: DGGITQSPKYLFRKEGQNVTLSCEQNLNHDAMYWYRQDPGQGLRLIYYSQIVNDFQKGDIAEGYSVSREKKESFPLTVTSAQKNPTAFYLCASTKPQGTGELFFGEGSRLTVL.